Given below is one T cell receptor beta chain in context. The target antigen is unknown. Between the trimmed V and J ends, which lost 6 bases and 4 bases, there was a span of 12 bases. The germline gives CDR1 LNHDA, CDR2 SQIVND (reference sequence). The CDR3 contains 13 residues. This specimen belongs to a study of OX40 agonist ivuxolimab in advanced cancers. Background on the study: Of mixed ages from about 20 to 80 and averaging about 56 years, the group was almost 85% male. General study results and limits: Expanded clones belonging to CD8+ T cells outnumbered, on average, those of CD4+. Clonal expansion from baseline to week 6 occurred in both CD4+ and CD8+ T cells.

The method was immunoSEQ multiplex PCR; TCRdb's version includes in-frame clones alone and lacks a portion of them. The sample has 50,000 to 75,000 clones, over 70% seen once. Autoimmune disease history or systemic immunosuppression excluded patients. Sequences were derived from CD4+ or CD8+ T cells sorted from blood, sampled in a trial of the OX40 agonist ivuxolimab. The clonotype was recovered from an adult with an advanced solid tumor such as melanoma, head and neck, liver or kidney cancer. The chain uses TRBV19 and TRBJ1-2, with D uncertain. This chain's CDR3 is CASSGRVGYGYTF. CDR3 nucleotide sequence: TGTGCCAGTAGCGGTCGTGTGGGCTATGGCTACACCTTC.